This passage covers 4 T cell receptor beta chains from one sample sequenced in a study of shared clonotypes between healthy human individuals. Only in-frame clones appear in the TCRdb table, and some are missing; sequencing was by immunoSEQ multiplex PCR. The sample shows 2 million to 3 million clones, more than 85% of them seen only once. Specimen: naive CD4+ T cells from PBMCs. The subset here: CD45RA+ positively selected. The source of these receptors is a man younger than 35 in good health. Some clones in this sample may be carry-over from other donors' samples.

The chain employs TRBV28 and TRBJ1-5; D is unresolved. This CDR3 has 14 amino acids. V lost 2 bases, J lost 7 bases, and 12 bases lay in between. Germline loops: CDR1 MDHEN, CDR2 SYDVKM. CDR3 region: CASSLQVSGQPQHF. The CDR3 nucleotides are TGTGCCAGCAGTTTACAGGTTAGCGGGCAGCCCCAGCATTTT.

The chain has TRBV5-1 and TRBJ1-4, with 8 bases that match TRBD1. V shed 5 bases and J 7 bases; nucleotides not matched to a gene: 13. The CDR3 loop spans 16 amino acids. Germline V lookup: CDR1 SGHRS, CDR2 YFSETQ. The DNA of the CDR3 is TGCGCCAGCAGTCCCGACCCAAGACAGGGGCGTGAAAAACTGTTTTTT. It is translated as CASSPDPRQGREKLFF.

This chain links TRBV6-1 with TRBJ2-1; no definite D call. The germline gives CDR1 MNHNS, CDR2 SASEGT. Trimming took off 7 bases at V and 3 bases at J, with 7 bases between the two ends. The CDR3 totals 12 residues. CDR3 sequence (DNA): TGTGCCAGCACGGCTTTCTACAATGAGCAGTTCTTC. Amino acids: CASTAFYNEQFF.

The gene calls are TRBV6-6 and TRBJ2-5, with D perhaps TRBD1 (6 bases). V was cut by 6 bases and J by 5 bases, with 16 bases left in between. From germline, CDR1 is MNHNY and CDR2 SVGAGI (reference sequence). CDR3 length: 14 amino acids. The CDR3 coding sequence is TGTGCCAGCAGCCTACCACACAGGGAGGAGACCCAGTACTTC. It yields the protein CASSLPHREETQYF.